One T cell receptor (beta chain) is described in this entry. These data come from a study of blood T cell repertoires in COVID-19. Study-level background: The United States, Italy and Spain provided the acute and convalescent COVID-19 samples.

As originally analysed: Reference gene primer amplification yielded estimated nucleated cell counts. TCRdb's table, derived via immunoSEQ multiplex PCR, lists solely in-frame clones and lacks some. The DNA was the basis for D and trimming; V, J and clone size are from that table. Among under 250,000 clones listed, 70% to 90% were seen once. CDR3 size: 13 residues. Trimming at V came to 3 bases and at J to 7 bases, leaving 2 bases not matched to a gene. Germline V gene sequence: CDR1 SGHTA, CDR2 FQGTGA. The chain couples TRBV7-3 to TRBJ2-2; the match to TRBD2 covers 7 bases. The receptor comes from a man between 60 and 70 years old with acute or convalescent COVID-19. Sequenced material: peripheral blood. CDR3 coding DNA: TGTGCCAGCAGCTTCCAGCGGGACGGGGAGCTGTTTTTT. Its protein product is CASSFQRDGELFF.